The clone carrying this T cell receptor (beta chain) was detected a few times. Trimming took 3 bases from V and 0 from J, leaving 12 bases between them. Germline loops: CDR1 LGHDT, CDR2 YNNKEL (reference sequence). The length of the CDR3 is 17 residues. The entry originates in a study of blood T cell repertoires in COVID-19. Repertoires were generated with immunoSEQ multiplex PCR, while TCRdb's copy carries only in-frame clones and drops some. The sample carries 79,000 or so clones, roughly 90% recorded once. The TCR was taken from a human donor in a cohort sampled during active COVID-19. The sequenced sample was peripheral blood. V gene TRBV3-1 (or the pseudogene TRBV3-2) combines with J gene TRBJ1-6; D is ambiguous. CDR3 in DNA: TGTGCCAGCAGCCATTCAGCGATTAGCTCCTATAATTCACCCCTCCACTTT. It translates to CASSHSAISSYNSPLHF.